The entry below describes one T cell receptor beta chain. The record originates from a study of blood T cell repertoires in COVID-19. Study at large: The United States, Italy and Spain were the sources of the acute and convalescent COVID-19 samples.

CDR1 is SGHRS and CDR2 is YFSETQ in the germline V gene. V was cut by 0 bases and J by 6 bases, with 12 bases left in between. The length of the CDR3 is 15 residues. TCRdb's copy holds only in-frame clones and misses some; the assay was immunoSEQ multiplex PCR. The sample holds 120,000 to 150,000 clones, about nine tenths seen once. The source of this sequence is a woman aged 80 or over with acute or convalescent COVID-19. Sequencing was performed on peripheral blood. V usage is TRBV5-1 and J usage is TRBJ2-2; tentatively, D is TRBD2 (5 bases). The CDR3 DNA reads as TGCGCCAGCAGCTTGGCCCGGGGAGTTGCCGGGGAGCTGTTTTTT. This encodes CASSLARGVAGELFF.